Sequencing of this T cell receptor (beta chain) was carried out in a study of blood T cells in healthy people across ages. Extraction of total RNA produced a minimum of 6 micrograms from each sample. A sample-barcoded 5' primer and a J-beta primer mix were used in a second PCR of about 7 to 12 cycles. TCRdb called the 5' RACE reads again in MiXCR, with one record for every CDR3 protein. The repertoire holds around 1,700,000 distinct CDR3 sequences, with 28% as singletons. The CDR3 length is 16 residues. Germline CDR1 reads MDHEN; CDR2 reads SYDVKM. With 2 bases removed from V and 3 bases from J, the gap between germline ends came to 14 bases. In the case of this clonotype: The antigen remains undetermined.

Study-wide results and limits: Diversity figures derived from one million T cells were judged to underestimate the true value. Among T cells, TCR beta diversity per million cells dropped roughly linearly as age rose. Naive T cell percentage strongly correlated with TCR beta diversity.

Sequencing input: blood. The TCR comes from a woman between 25 and 40 years old in good health. The gene calls are TRBV28 and TRBJ1-5, with D possibly being TRBD1 (6 bases). CDR3 coding DNA: TGTGCCAGCAGTTTAAATTCTGGACAGCTCAATCAGCCCCAGCATTTT. Translated, it gives CASSLNSGQLNQPQHF.